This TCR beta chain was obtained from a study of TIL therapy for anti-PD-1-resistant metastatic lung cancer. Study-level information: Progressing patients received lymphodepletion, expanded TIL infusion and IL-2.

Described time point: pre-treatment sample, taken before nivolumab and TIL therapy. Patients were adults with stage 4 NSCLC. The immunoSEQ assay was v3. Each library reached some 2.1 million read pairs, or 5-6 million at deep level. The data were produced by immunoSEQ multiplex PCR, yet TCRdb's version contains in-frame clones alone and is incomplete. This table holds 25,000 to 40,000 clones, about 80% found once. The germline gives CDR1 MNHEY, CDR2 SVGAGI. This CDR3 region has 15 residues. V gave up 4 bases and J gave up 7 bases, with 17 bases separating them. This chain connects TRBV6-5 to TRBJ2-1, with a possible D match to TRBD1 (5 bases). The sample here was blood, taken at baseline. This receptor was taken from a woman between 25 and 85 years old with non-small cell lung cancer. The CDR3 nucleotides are TGTGCCAGCAGTTTCTTGGGGCATGATAAGAATGAGCAGTTCTTC. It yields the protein CASSFLGHDKNEQFF.